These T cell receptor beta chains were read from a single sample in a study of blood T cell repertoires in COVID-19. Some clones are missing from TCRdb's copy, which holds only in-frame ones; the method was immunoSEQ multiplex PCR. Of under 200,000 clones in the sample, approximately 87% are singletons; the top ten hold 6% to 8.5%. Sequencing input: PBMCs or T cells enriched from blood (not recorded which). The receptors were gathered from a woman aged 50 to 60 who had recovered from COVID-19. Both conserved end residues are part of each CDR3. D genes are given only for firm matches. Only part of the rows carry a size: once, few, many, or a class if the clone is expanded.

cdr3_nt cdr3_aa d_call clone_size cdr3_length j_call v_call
TGTGCCAGCACCGGCAAACCGGGACAGGGAGGTCAGCCCCAGCATTTT CASTGKPGQGGQPQHF TRBD1 NA 16 TRBJ1-5 TRBV2
TGTGCCAGCAGCCAAGATTTCCCGACGGGGGACGAGCAGTACTTC CASSQDFPTGDEQYF NA NA 15 TRBJ2-7 TRBV4-2
TGTGCCAGCAGCCAAATTGACAGGGTCCACGAGCAGTACTTC CASSQIDRVHEQYF TRBD1 NA 14 TRBJ2-7 TRBV14
TGTGCCAGCAGCTTAGTCGTCGGGGAAAGCAATCAGCCCCAGCATTTT CASSLVVGESNQPQHF NA NA 16 TRBJ1-5 TRBV7-8
TGTGCCAGTAGTATATTTACTGGTAATGGCTACACCTTC CASSIFTGNGYTF NA NA 13 TRBJ1-2 TRBV19
TGTGCCAGCAGCCCGATCCCTAGCGGGCGGGATGAGCAGTTCTTC CASSPIPSGRDEQFF TRBD2 NA 15 TRBJ2-1 TRBV9
TGTGCCAGCAGTGAGACAGGGGTCTACGAGCAGTACTTC CASSETGVYEQYF TRBD1 NA 13 TRBJ2-7 TRBV28
TGTGCCAGCAGCCTCCGGGACAGGAATTCACCCCTCCACTTT CASSLRDRNSPLHF TRBD1 NA 14 TRBJ1-6 TRBV3-1/TRBV3-2
TGTGCCAGCAGCCCCCCGGGGGAGGGGAGGAATGGCTACACCTTC CASSPPGEGRNGYTF NA NA 15 TRBJ1-2 TRBV5-6
TGCGCCAGCAGCCAAGATGGGGCAGGCTATGGCTACACCTTC CASSQDGAGYGYTF NA NA 14 TRBJ1-2 TRBV4-3
TGCGCCAGCAGCTTGGCTACTAGCGGGGGCTCCTACGAGCAGTACTTC CASSLATSGGSYEQYF TRBD2 NA 16 TRBJ2-7 TRBV5-1
TGTGCCAGCAGCTTAGGAGTGACAGTGCCCTACGAGCAGTACTTC CASSLGVTVPYEQYF NA few 15 TRBJ2-7 TRBV7-2
TGTGCCAGCAGCGCCCAAATCGGGATCTCTGGAAACACCATATATTTT CASSAQIGISGNTIYF NA NA 16 TRBJ1-3 TRBV9
TGCGCCAGCAGCCAAGATTGGGCAGTCGAAGCTTTCTTT CASSQDWAVEAFF NA NA 13 TRBJ1-1 TRBV4-1
TGTGCCAGCAGTCCAACAGGGGCAGGTGAAAAACTGTTTTTT CASSPTGAGEKLFF TRBD1 NA 14 TRBJ1-4 TRBV7-2
TGTGCCAGTAGCCTGGGACAGGGGGCAAACCAGCCCCAGCATTTT CASSLGQGANQPQHF TRBD1 NA 15 TRBJ1-5 TRBV19
TGTGCCAGCAGCGTAGTCGCGGACACTGAAGCTTTCTTT CASSVVADTEAFF NA once 13 TRBJ1-1 TRBV9
TGTGCCAGTAGTTTGACTAGCGGGGGGGCAGATACGCAGTATTTT CASSLTSGGADTQYF TRBD2 NA 15 TRBJ2-3 TRBV19
TGTGCCAGCAGCGTAGAGCGGACTAGCGGGGGTCCCCTCCGCGATACGCAGTATTTT CASSVERTSGGPLRDTQYF TRBD2 NA 19 TRBJ2-3 TRBV9
TGTGCCAGCTCACTCCCAGGGGTAGCCAAAAACATTCAGTACTTC CASSLPGVAKNIQYF NA NA 15 TRBJ2-4 TRBV18
TGTGCCAGCAGCTCGGGGACAGGCGGAGCTTTCTTT CASSSGTGGAFF TRBD1 NA 12 TRBJ1-1 TRBV7-3
TGTGCCACCAGCAGAGAAGAGGATAGCGAATACTACGAGCAGTACTTC CATSREEDSEYYEQYF NA NA 16 TRBJ2-7 TRBV15
TGTGCCAGCAGCGTAAGGGACAGGGGCTACGAGCAGTACTTC CASSVRDRGYEQYF TRBD1 NA 14 TRBJ2-7 TRBV9
TGTGCCAGCAGTGGGACAGGGGGATCCTATGGCTACACCTTC CASSGTGGSYGYTF TRBD1 NA 14 TRBJ1-2 TRBV6-2/TRBV6-3
TGTGCCAGCAGTGTGACAGGGGGCTATGGCTACACCTTC CASSVTGGYGYTF TRBD1 NA 13 TRBJ1-2 TRBV2
TGTGCCAGCAGCCCTCCCCCAGGGACTACCTACGAGCAGTACTTC CASSPPPGTTYEQYF TRBD2 many 15 TRBJ2-7 TRBV5-4